Given below is one TCR beta chain in context. The source of the sample is a study of cytomegalovirus exposure and HLA in healthy donors. The repertoire was sequenced with immunoSEQ multiplex PCR; TCRdb's copy has only in-frame clones and lacks some. The sample lists 150,000 to 200,000 clones, around 81% occurring once. V was clipped by 7 bases and J by 5 bases, with 20 bases between them. The germline CDR1 and CDR2 sequences are LNHDA and SQIVND (reference sequence). The CDR3 is 15 residues long. This TCR derives from a man aged 25-45 years in good health and CMV-seropositive. Sequencing was performed on PBMCs. This chain uses TRBV19 with TRBJ1-2, with D unclear. The CDR3 sequence is CASIGPRRDGYGYTF. CDR3 nucleotides: TGTGCCAGTATAGGACCCAGGAGGGATGGGTATGGCTACACCTTC.